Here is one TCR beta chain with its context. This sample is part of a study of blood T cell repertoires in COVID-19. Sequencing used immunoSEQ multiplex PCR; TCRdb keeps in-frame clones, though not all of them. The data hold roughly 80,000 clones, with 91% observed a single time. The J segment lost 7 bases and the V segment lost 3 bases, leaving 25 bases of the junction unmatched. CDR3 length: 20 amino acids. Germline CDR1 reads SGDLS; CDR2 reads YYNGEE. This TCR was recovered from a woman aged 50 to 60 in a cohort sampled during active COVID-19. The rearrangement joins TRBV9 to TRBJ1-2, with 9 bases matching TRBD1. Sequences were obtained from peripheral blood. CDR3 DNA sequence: TGTGCCAGCAGCGGAATTTGGGGGAAAACAGGGGGCCCCCTCGAGTTTGGCTACACCTTC. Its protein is CASSGIWGKTGGPLEFGYTF. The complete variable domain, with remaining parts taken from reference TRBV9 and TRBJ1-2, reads DSGVTQTPKHLITATGQRVTLRCSPRSGDLSVYWYQQSLDQGLQFLIQYYNGEERAKGNILERFSAQQFPDLHSELNLSSLELGDSALYFCASSGIWGKTGGPLEFGYTFGSGTRLTVV.